This TCR beta chain was sequenced for a study of patients and donors after allogeneic stem cell transplantation. Trimming shortened V by 3 bases and J by 9 bases, and 14 bases separated the two germline ends. Germline CDR1 and CDR2: SEHNR and FQNEAQ (reference sequence). There are 13 residues in the CDR3. In its sample, this clonotype was seen many times. MiXCR, run by TCRdb on the RT-PCR reads, gives a single entry per CDR3 protein. The sample contains hundreds of thousands of distinct CDR3 sequences, 16% of which appear only once. The TCR originated in a human donor who was either an allogeneic HSCT recipient or a stem cell or donor lymphocyte infusion donor (not recorded which). It is not recorded whose cells these are; they may come from a transplant donor. The chain links TRBV7-9 to TRBJ1-1; D is ambiguous. The source material was blood, either unsorted or a sorted T cell fraction (not recorded which). CDR3 sequence: CASSFNSGAQAFF. The DNA for the CDR3 is TGTGCCAGCAGCTTCAACTCCGGCGCCCAAGCTTTCTTT.